The TCR beta chain under discussion was sequenced for a study of blood T cell repertoires in COVID-19. Study as a whole: T cells, B-cell-depleted T cells, or PBMCs supplied cDNA or gDNA.

Germline V CDR1 and CDR2: SEHNR, FQNEAQ (reference sequence). This CDR3 region has 15 residues. J lost 3 bases, V lost 7 bases, and 12 bases had no gene match. In the original analysis: Researchers report that nucleated cell counts were estimated from reference gene primer amplification. The repertoire was sequenced with immunoSEQ multiplex PCR; TCRdb's copy has only in-frame clones and lacks some. The DNA gave D and trimming, while V, J and clone size come from that table. Of roughly 92,000 clones listed, around nine tenths are singletons. This receptor was taken from a man in his forties or fifties with acute or convalescent COVID-19. This chain uses TRBV7-9 with TRBJ2-7; 7 bases map to TRBD2. Sequenced material: peripheral blood. In DNA form, the CDR3 reads TGTGCCAGCACCCAAACGGCGGGAGAAATCTACGAGCAGTACTTC. This codes for CASTQTAGEIYEQYF.